The 12 T cell receptor beta chains below come from one sample, sequenced in a study of blood T cell repertoires in COVID-19. Produced via immunoSEQ multiplex PCR; TCRdb's table is partial and in-frame only. The sample holds over 200,000 clones, 80% to 95% seen once. Input material: peripheral blood. The receptor source for this set is a man in his fifties or sixties with COVID-19, enrolled during active disease.

The J gene is TRBJ1-5, the V gene TRBV7-6; D gene ambiguous. V was clipped by 2 bases and J by 4 bases, with 6 bases between them. The CDR3 runs to 13 residues. Germline V gene lookup returns CDR1 SGHVS and CDR2 FNYEAQ. This CDR3 is CASSLSENQPQHF. CDR3 coding DNA: TGTGCCAGCAGCTTATCGGAGAATCAGCCCCAGCATTTT.

This chain joins TRBV5-8 and TRBJ2-7, with 10 bases aligning to TRBD1. The CDR3 runs 18 residues. Unmatched junction bases numbered 10, after V lost 1 base and J lost 0 bases. The germline V gene has CDR1 SGHTS and CDR2 YDEGEE. This CDR3 reads CASSLRGQGVASSYEQYF. The DNA for the CDR3 is TGTGCCAGCAGCTTGAGAGGACAGGGGGTAGCGAGCTCCTACGAGCAGTACTTC.

The chain employs TRBV3-1 (or the pseudogene TRBV3-2) and TRBJ1-3; TRBD1 matches 7 bases. The ends lost 2 bases at V and 2 bases at J; junction bases unmatched: 3. Germline loops: CDR1 LGHDT, CDR2 YNNKEL (reference sequence). The CDR3 runs to 15 residues. The CDR3 reads CASSQPTGAGNTIYF. The DNA for the CDR3 is TGTGCCAGCAGCCAACCAACAGGGGCTGGAAACACCATATATTTT.

This sequence joins TRBV9 and TRBJ2-2; 11 bases are shared with TRBD2. Unmatched junction bases numbered 4, after V lost 1 base and J lost 5 bases. The CDR3 extends over 16 amino acids. CDR1 is SGDLS and CDR2 is YYNGEE in the germline V gene. The CDR3 loop reads CASSVYPSGGTGELFF. Here the CDR3 DNA reads TGTGCCAGCAGCGTATACCCTAGCGGGGGGACCGGGGAGCTGTTTTTT.

This clone was counted a single time. This chain links TRBV30 with TRBJ1-6; D is perhaps TRBD1 (5 bases). CDR1 and CDR2 (germline): GTSNPN, SVGIG (reference sequence). CDR3 length equals 12 residues. V lost 4 bases and J lost 10, with 11 bases in between. DNA of the CDR3: TGTGCCTGGATCAGGGCTGGGTCACCCCTCCACTTT. This gives the protein CAWIRAGSPLHF.

V usage is TRBV10-1 and J usage is TRBJ1-1; D is ambiguous. Trimming cost V 0 bases and J 1 base, with 12 bases left between them. The CDR3 length is 16 residues. In germline, CDR1 is WNHNN, CDR2 SYGVQD (reference sequence). The CDR3 sequence is CASSESAAGPNTEAFF. In DNA form, the CDR3 reads TGCGCCAGCAGTGAGTCAGCGGCAGGACCGAACACTGAAGCTTTCTTT.

The chain has TRBV6-5 and TRBJ1-5, with D possibly being TRBD1 (5 bases). The V gene lost 4 bases and the J gene lost 0 bases, with 7 bases spanning the gap. There are 14 residues in the CDR3. The germline gives CDR1 MNHEY, CDR2 SVGAGI. CDR3 nucleotide sequence: TGTGCCAGCAGTTGGACAAGTAGCAATCAGCCCCAGCATTTT. Protein: CASSWTSSNQPQHF.

The chain carries TRBV11-3 and TRBJ2-3, with 7 bases lining up with TRBD1. Germline V gives CDR1 SGHNT, CDR2 YENEEA. The CDR3 sequence is 15 residues long. The V gene end was trimmed by 5 bases and the J gene end by 2 bases; junction bases not matched to a gene: 7. The chain's CDR3 is CASSPEGALTDTQYF. In nucleotides, the CDR3 is TGTGCCAGCAGCCCAGAGGGGGCCCTCACAGATACGCAGTATTTT.

V usage is TRBV19 and J usage is TRBJ1-6; maybe TRBD1 (5 bases). Germline V gene sequence: CDR1 LNHDA, CDR2 SQIVND (reference sequence). The CDR3 is 16 amino acids. V was cut by 3 bases and J by 5 bases, with 14 bases left in between. The CDR3 is CASSIGVGGNNSPLHF. The CDR3 DNA is TGTGCCAGTAGTATTGGGGTCGGGGGGAATAATTCACCCCTCCACTTT.

Here the CDR3 reads CASSGQGNTEAFF. DNA of the CDR3: TGTGCCAGCAGCGGACAGGGGAACACTGAAGCTTTCTTT. The chain combines TRBV7-2 with TRBJ1-1; 8 bases match TRBD1. Germline lookup yields CDR1 SGHTA and CDR2 FQGNSA. There are 13 residues in the CDR3. Losses at the gene ends were 5 bases for V and 1 base for J; bases not matched to a gene: 0.

The chain links TRBV27 to TRBJ2-3; TRBD2 agrees at 10 bases. This CDR3 is 16 amino acids long. The V and J ends lost 2 bases and 3 bases, in that order; junction bases with no gene match: 5. The germline gives CDR1 MNHEY, CDR2 SMNVEV (reference sequence). For the CDR3, the DNA is TGTGCCAGCAGTTTACCCAGCGGGGGGGTGACAGATACGCAGTATTTT. Translating it yields CASSLPSGGVTDTQYF.

J is TRBJ2-7 and V is TRBV30, with D possibly being TRBD2 (6 bases). V lost 5 bases and J 2 bases, leaving 16 bases between the germline ends. Germline CDR1 GTSNPN, CDR2 SVGIG (reference sequence). The CDR3 spans 14 residues. CDR3: CAWRSGTGAYEQYF. CDR3 DNA sequence: TGTGCCTGGCGCTCCGGGACTGGGGCCTACGAGCAGTACTTC.